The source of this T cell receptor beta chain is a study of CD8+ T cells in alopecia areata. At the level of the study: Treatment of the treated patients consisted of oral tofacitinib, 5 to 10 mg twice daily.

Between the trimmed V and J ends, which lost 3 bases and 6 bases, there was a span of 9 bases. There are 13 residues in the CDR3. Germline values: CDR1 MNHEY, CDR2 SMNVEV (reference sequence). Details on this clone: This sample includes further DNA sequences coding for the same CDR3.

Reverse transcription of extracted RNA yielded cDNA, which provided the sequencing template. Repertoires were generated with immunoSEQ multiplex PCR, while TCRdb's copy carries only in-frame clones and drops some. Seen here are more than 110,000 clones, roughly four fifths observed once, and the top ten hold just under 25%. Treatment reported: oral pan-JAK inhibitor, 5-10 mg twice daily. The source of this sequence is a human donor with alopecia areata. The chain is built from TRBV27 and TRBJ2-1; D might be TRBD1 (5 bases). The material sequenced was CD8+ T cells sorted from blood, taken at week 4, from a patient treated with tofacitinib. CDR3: CASSLGRVNEQFF. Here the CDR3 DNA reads TGTGCCAGCAGTTTGGGCAGGGTCAATGAGCAGTTCTTC.